This is a list of T cell receptor beta chains from one sample in a study of cytomegalovirus exposure and HLA in healthy donors. TCRdb's table, derived via immunoSEQ multiplex PCR, lists solely in-frame clones and lacks some. Among 200,000 to 250,000 clones listed, over 80% were seen once. The source material was PBMCs. Receptor source: a woman aged 18-29 years in good health and CMV-seronegative. Each CDR3 is given without its conserved first and last residue. A D gene is named only where the DNA matches it firmly.

TRBV2,TRBJ1-1,.,ASRRAGDDTEAF
TRBV7-9,TRBJ1-1,TRBD1,ASSLRQGNTEAF
TRBV25-1,TRBJ1-1,.,ASSDPAGLTEAF
TRBV5-4,TRBJ2-7,.,ASSLWAGSSYEQY
TRBV27,TRBJ2-3,TRBD2,ASTSRASGTDTQY
TRBV27,TRBJ2-3,TRBD1,ASKDQGATDTQY
TRBV5-1,TRBJ2-2,.,ASSLWGGAGELF
TRBV2,TRBJ2-7,TRBD2,ASSPDGTTYEQY
TRBV28,TRBJ2-5,TRBD1,ASLRGYQETQY
TRBV27,TRBJ1-5,TRBD1,ASSSRQGGNQPQH
TRBV4-1,TRBJ1-6,TRBD1,ASSQTGLSSPLH
TRBV5-1,TRBJ1-5,TRBD1,ASSLRPGGSYQPQH
TRBV28,TRBJ1-5,TRBD1,ASRFLYRGNNQPQH
TRBV19,TRBJ2-7,.,ASSTPGYEQY
TRBV7-3,TRBJ1-1,TRBD1,ASSLDRVLGTEAF
TRBV27,TRBJ2-7,TRBD1,ASSSRPRIQGDEQY
TRBV4-1,TRBJ2-7,TRBD1,ASSQGQGAYEQY
TRBV11-2,TRBJ2-5,TRBD2,ASSQGPSGSVETQY
TRBV19,TRBJ1-2,.,ASSPGWAYGYT
TRBV5-4,TRBJ1-2,.,ASSLVGTSQGYT
TRBV7-8,TRBJ1-3,TRBD1,ASSLEGTAGNTIY
TRBV5-4,TRBJ2-1,.,ASSFWGGAYNEQF
TRBV5-1,TRBJ2-7,.,ASSLLGGVEQY
TRBV5-4,TRBJ1-1,.,ASSLTGINEAF
TRBV6-4,TRBJ1-5,.,APAGGGLPDYSNQPQH
TRBV6-1,TRBJ1-4,TRBD1,ASSVGAGGDEKLF
TRBV10-3,TRBJ2-1,.,AISDVALLTGDEQF
TRBV28,TRBJ2-1,TRBD2,ASNMPGLGSSNEQF
TRBV27,TRBJ2-7,.,ASSQGSGYEQY
TRBV28,TRBJ2-5,TRBD2,ASSPRTSGIETQY
TRBV9,TRBJ2-1,TRBD2,ASSVGLAGAYEEQF
TRBV27,TRBJ1-1,.,ASSLSRSGTEAF
TRBV14,TRBJ1-2,.,ASSQAWGGLATTGYT
TRBV18,TRBJ2-7,.,ASSRGGEQY
TRBV4-1,TRBJ1-1,.,ASSHFAGERVTEAF
TRBV6-1,TRBJ1-4,.,ASNPGEGGDEKLF
TRBV2,TRBJ1-2,TRBD1,ASSESRTGGGSYGYT
TRBV28,TRBJ1-4,TRBD1,ASSLPGQGLNEKLF
TRBV10-1,TRBJ1-1,.,ASSAPLNNTEAF
TRBV5-6,TRBJ1-3,.,ASSLATGAGNTIY
TRBV28,TRBJ1-6,.,ASSGRGGYNSPLH